This TCR beta chain is from a study of Graves' ophthalmopathy and Graves' hyperthyroidism. Study-wide results and limits: Its predictions of ophthalmopathy progression gave the model over 70% sensitivity and 72.22% specificity.

CDR3 length: 13 residues. V lost 6 bases and J lost 2, with 10 bases in between. Uncontrolled infections, pregnancy, lactation or other autoimmune diseases led to patient exclusion. For repertoire sequencing, the TCR beta CDR3 regions were amplified from RNA transcripts. First-round RT-PCR with HTBI primers preceded a second-round multiplex PCR. TCRdb itself ran the multiplex PCR reads through MiXCR, one entry per CDR3 protein. The sample has 200,000 to 250,000 distinct CDR3 sequences, about a fifth seen once; the top ten hold about 40%. There are many counts of this clonotype. The antigen remains undetermined.

The rearrangement joins TRBV12-3 or TRBV12-4 to TRBJ1-1; D gene ambiguous. This clonotype was sampled from a woman aged 45-59 years with Graves' ophthalmopathy. Sequencing used peripheral blood. The CDR3 DNA is TGTGCCAGCAGCCGCATAGAAAACACTGAAGCTTTCTTT. Its protein is CASSRIENTEAFF.